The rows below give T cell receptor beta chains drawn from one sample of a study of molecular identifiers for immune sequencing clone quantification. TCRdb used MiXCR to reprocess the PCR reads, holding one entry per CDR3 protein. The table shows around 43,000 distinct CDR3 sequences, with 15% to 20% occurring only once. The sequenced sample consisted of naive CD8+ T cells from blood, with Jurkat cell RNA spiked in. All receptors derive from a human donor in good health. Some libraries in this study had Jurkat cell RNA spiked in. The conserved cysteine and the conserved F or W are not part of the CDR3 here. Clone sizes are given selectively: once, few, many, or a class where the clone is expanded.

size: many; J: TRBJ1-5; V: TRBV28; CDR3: ASSPGTGVQPQH
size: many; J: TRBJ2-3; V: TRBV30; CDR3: AWSVLVPTSTDTQY
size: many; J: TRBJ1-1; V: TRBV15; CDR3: ATSSDWGTEAF
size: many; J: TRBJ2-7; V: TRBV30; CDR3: AWSVGGAYEQY
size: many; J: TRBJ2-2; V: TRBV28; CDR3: ASSLSANTGELF
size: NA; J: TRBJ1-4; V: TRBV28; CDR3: ACSLTGQGELF
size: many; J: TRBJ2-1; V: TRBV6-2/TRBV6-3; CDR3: ASNTGGSYNEQF
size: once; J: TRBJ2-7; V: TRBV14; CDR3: ASGQDGTYEQY
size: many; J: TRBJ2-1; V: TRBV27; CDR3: ASSETGNNNEQF
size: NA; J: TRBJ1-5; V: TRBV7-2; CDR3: ASTGGASNQPQH
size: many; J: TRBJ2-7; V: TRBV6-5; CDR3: ASSYSPGQPSYEQY
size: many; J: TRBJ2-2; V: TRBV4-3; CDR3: ASSQSQGAVGELF
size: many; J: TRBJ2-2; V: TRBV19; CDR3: ASNSLDRDTGELF
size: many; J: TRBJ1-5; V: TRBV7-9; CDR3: ASSLIGKNQPQH
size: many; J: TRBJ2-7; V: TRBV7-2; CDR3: ASSSDNSYEQY
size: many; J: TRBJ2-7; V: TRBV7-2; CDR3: ASSYGLASYEQY
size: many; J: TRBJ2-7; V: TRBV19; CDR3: ASSKTGVRFDEQY
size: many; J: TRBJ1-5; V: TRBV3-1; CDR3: ASSQEVQPQH
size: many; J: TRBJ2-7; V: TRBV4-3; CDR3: ASSLSMTGFDEQY
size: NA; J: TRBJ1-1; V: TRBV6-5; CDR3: ASSYSWDTEAF
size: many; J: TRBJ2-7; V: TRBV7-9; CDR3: ASSLQGASGTYEQY
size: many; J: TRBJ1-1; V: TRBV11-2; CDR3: ASREPGQYTEAF
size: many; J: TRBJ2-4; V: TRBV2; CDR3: ASSESLAGGENIQY
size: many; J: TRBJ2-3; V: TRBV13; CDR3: ASRTTSEYPDTQY
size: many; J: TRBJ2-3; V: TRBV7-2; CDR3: ASSSSTGTGGADTQY
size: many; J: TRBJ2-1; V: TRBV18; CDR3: ASSPPGQEQF
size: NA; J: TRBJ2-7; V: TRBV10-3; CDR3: VISESIRQAHEQY
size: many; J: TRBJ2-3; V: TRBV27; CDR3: ASSLGLAGGKGGDTQY